The subject of this entry is one T cell receptor (beta chain). Its antigen is as yet unknown. The CDR3 consists of 14 residues. In germline, CDR1 is MNHEY, CDR2 SVGAGI. The V gene lost 6 bases and the J gene lost 1 base, with 12 bases spanning the gap. The method was immunoSEQ multiplex PCR; TCRdb's version includes in-frame clones alone and lacks a portion of them. The table lists 84,000 or so clones, over 80% of them singletons, with 16% in the top ten. The sample is drawn from a study of T cell responses to AZD1222 COVID-19 vaccine. In the study overall: Second doses that came at about 4 or about 12 weeks were put together. Study-wide findings and caveats: Unmutated variant regions are reportedly targeted by nearly half of spike-specific TCRs. The donors showed a predominance of white British ancestry and of females, with possible underestimation of clonal diversity.

Sequenced here: peripheral blood, sampled on day 0 of AZD1222 vaccination. This TCR was sampled from an adult in good health. V and J are TRBV6-5 and TRBJ1-1; D is unresolved. CDR3 bases: TGTGCCAGCAGGCGGTTGGTGACGAACACTGAAGCTTTCTTT. It codes for CASRRLVTNTEAFF.